Each of the 11 T cell receptor beta chains below was sequenced from the same sample in a study of T cells in Graves' hyperthyroidism and ophthalmopathy. Researchers amplified the TCR beta CDR3 regions from RNA transcripts. The HTBI primer set served for first-round RT-PCR of the TCR CDR3. TCRdb independently ran MiXCR on the multiplex PCR reads; one entry per CDR3 protein. The sample records roughly 630,000 distinct CDR3 sequences, around 14% being singletons. The sequencing sample was made of blood. These receptors all stem from a woman aged 30 to 39 with Graves' hyperthyroidism.

This clonotype was seen a handful of times. This sequence joins TRBV11-3 and TRBJ2-4; 8 bases map to TRBD2. The CDR3 extends over 13 amino acids. The germline CDR1 and CDR2 sequences are SGHNT and YENEEA. Losses at the gene ends were 2 bases for V and 15 bases for J; bases not matched to a gene: 9. CDR3 sequence reads: CASSLSSGTSVYF. CDR3 bases: TGTGCCAGCAGCTTATCATCCGGGACTAGTGTGTACTTC.

This clonotype was detected many times. This rearrangement joins TRBV30 to TRBJ2-7, with 8 bases that match TRBD1. Trimming removed 5 bases from V and 3 bases from J; junction bases left unmatched: 3. In germline, CDR1 is GTSNPN, CDR2 SVGIG (reference sequence). The length of the CDR3 is 12 residues. The CDR3, as DNA: TGTGCCTGGGGAACAGGGGGCTACGAGCAGTACTTC. It codes for CAWGTGGYEQYF.

This clonotype was observed many times. This sequence joins TRBV6-1 and TRBJ1-2, with 7 bases lining up with TRBD1. Germline loops: CDR1 MNHNS, CDR2 SASEGT. Trimming took 5 bases from V and 4 from J; bases not matched to a gene: 4. This CDR3 is built from 13 residues. The chain's CDR3 is CASSYGTVYGYTF. The CDR3 DNA sequence: TGTGCCAGCAGTTACGGGACAGTCTATGGCTACACCTTC.

To note about this clonotype: Possible read error: a much larger clone is one base away. Since the CDR3 does not end with the conserved phenylalanine or tryptophan, this likely comes from a read error. V gene TRBV5-1 combines with J gene TRBJ1-1; D remains ambiguous. Looked up from germline, CDR1 is SGHRS and CDR2 is YFSETQ. V lost 4 bases, J lost 1 base, and 11 bases lay in between. The CDR3 is 14 residues long. CDR3 nucleotides: TGCGCCAGCAGCCTGGGGTACCAGAACACTGAAGCTTTCGTT. Amino acid sequence: CASSLGYQNTEAFV.

Ten or more counts support this clonotype. This sequence joins TRBV18 and TRBJ2-7; D call uncertain. Per the germline V gene, CDR1 is KGHSH and CDR2 is LQKENI. V lost 6 bases, J lost 5 bases, and 14 bases lay in between. The CDR3 runs to 13 residues. This CDR3 reads CASSSTTENEQYF. As DNA, the CDR3 is TGTGCCAGCTCGTCTACTACCGAGAACGAGCAGTACTTC.

This clonotype was found a few times. The gene calls are TRBV14 and TRBJ2-4; no firm D call. The CDR3 is made up of 15 amino acids. V was cut by 3 bases and J by 0 bases, with 9 bases left in between. The germline CDR1 and CDR2 sequences are SGHDN and FVKESK. The CDR3 nucleotides read TGTGCCAGCAGCCAGTATAGTGGAGCCAAAAACATTCAGTACTTC. It translates to CASSQYSGAKNIQYF.

Many counts were recorded for this clonotype. V and J are TRBV30 and TRBJ2-3; TRBD2 matches 9 bases. This CDR3 contains 12 residues. Germline V gives CDR1 GTSNPN, CDR2 SVGIG (reference sequence). The CDR3 DNA reads TGTGGGGTAGCGGGAGGCACAGATACGCAGTATTTT. This translates into CGVAGGTDTQYF.

This clonotype was found many times. The V gene is TRBV20-1, the J gene TRBJ2-4; 8 nucleotides match TRBD2. Trimming took 2 bases from V and 1 from J; bases not matched to a gene: 16. The germline gives CDR1 DFQATT, CDR2 SNEGSKA (reference sequence). The CDR3 has 19 residues. CDR3 coding DNA: TGCAGTGCTAGATCGTGGGCGGGAGGAGACCTTAGGGCCAAAAACATTCAGTACTTC. Translating it yields CSARSWAGGDLRAKNIQYF.

V is TRBV4-2 and J is TRBJ2-3, with D unresolved. The V end was cut by 0 bases, the J end by 2 bases, with 9 bases between. Germline lookup yields CDR1 LGHNA and CDR2 YNFKEQ. This CDR3 spans 15 amino acids. In DNA form, the CDR3 reads TGTGCCAGCAGCCAAGACTTCACCCCCACAGATACGCAGTATTTT. Translation gives CASSQDFTPTDTQYF.

This clonotype was observed a handful of times. The chain combines TRBV7-2 with TRBJ2-7; D ambiguous. From germline, CDR1 is SGHTA and CDR2 FQGNSA. The germline V and J ends were trimmed by 7 bases and 0 bases, with 16 bases remaining between them. The CDR3 covers 15 residues. In DNA, the CDR3 is TGTGCCAGCACCCCGTGGAACATCGGCTCCTACGAGCAGTACTTC. Translated, it gives CASTPWNIGSYEQYF.

This clonotype was recorded many times. The chain couples TRBV12-3 or TRBV12-4 to TRBJ2-1; no clear D gene. This CDR3 is built from 16 residues. V dropped 3 bases and J dropped 0 bases, with 12 bases sitting between them. CDR3 coding DNA: TGTGCCAGCAGTTTGGGATGGAAGAGCTCCTACAATGAGCAGTTCTTC. Translated, it gives CASSLGWKSSYNEQFF.